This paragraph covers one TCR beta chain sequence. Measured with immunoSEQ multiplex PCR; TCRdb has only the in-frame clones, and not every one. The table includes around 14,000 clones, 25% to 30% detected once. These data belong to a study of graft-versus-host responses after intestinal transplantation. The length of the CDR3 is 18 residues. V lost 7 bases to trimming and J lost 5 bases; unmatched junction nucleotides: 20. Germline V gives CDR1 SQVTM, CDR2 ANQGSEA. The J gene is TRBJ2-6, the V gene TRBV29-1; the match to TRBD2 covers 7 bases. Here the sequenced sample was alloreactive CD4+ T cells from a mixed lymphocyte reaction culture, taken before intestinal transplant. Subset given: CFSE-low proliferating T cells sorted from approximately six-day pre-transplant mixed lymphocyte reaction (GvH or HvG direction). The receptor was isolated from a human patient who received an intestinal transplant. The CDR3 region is CSGGGGLSIQSRANVLTF. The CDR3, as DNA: TGCAGCGGTGGGGGGGGACTAAGCATACAAAGTCGGGCCAACGTCCTGACTTTC.